Following are 23 T cell receptor beta chains from one sample sequenced in a study of shared clonotypes between healthy human individuals. Naive CD8 isolation took CD45RO-negative cells positively selected for CCR7 and excluded terminally differentiated effector memory CD45RA+ cells. Data came from immunoSEQ multiplex PCR; TCRdb stores just in-frame clones and leaves some out. The sample holds 1.5 million to 2.5 million clones; roughly 95% are singletons and the top ten take 1.2%. Sequencing was carried out using naive CD8+ T cells sorted from blood. The receptors derive from a man between 18 and 29 years old in good health.

This sequence joins TRBV7-8 and TRBJ1-1; D is undetermined. Germline CDR1 SGHVS, CDR2 FQNEAQ. V lost 5 bases, J lost 4 bases, and 8 bases lay in between. The CDR3 spans 12 residues. The CDR3 spells CASSPSRTEAFF. CDR3 bases: TGTGCCAGCAGCCCAAGTCGCACTGAAGCTTTCTTT.

This chain uses TRBV5-6 with TRBJ2-3, with 8 bases fitting TRBD2. V was pared by 5 bases and J by 6 bases, with 14 bases of the junction left unmatched. Germline CDR1 is SGHDT and CDR2 is YYEEEE. There are 16 residues in the CDR3. The CDR3 protein is CASRYSTWRGEDTQYF. In DNA form, the CDR3 reads TGTGCCAGCAGATATTCTACGTGGCGGGGGGAGGATACGCAGTATTTT. Supplemented by reference TRBV5-6 and TRBJ2-3, the full variable domain reads DAGVTQSPTHLIKTRGQQVTLRCSPKSGHDTVSWYQQALGQGPQFIFQYYEEEERQRGNFPDRFSGHQFPNYSSELNVNALLLGDSALYLCASRYSTWRGEDTQYFGPGTRLTVL.

V gene TRBV7-6 combines with J gene TRBJ2-7, with 8 bases fitting TRBD2. Unmatched junction bases numbered 8, after V lost 2 bases and J lost 5 bases. Germline V gene data show CDR1 as SGHVS and CDR2 as FNYEAQ. The CDR3 sequence is 15 residues long. CDR3 region: CASSLLSSGKDEQYF. In DNA form, the CDR3 reads TGTGCCAGCAGCTTATTAAGTAGCGGGAAAGACGAGCAGTACTTC.

This chain connects TRBV6-6 to TRBJ2-2; a possible D gene is TRBD2 (6 bases). The CDR3 sequence is 16 residues long. Germline-derived CDR1 and CDR2 are MNHNY and SVGAGI (reference sequence). Trimming took off 5 bases at V and 0 bases at J, with 13 bases between the two ends. The CDR3 loop reads CASSGGKPTNTGELFF. The CDR3 nucleotides are TGTGCCAGCAGTGGCGGGAAGCCAACGAACACCGGGGAGCTGTTTTTT.

CDR3 sequence (DNA): TGTGCCAGCAGTGGAGGGGGTAACACTGAAGCTTTCTTT. Translated: CASSGGGNTEAFF. The V and J genes are TRBV6-1 and TRBJ1-1, with a tentative D call TRBD1 (6 bases). The CDR3 has 13 residues. V lost 4 bases and J 2 bases, leaving 8 bases between the germline ends. Germline V CDR1 and CDR2: MNHNS, SASEGT.

V and J are TRBV9 and TRBJ2-7, with D possibly matching TRBD1 (5 bases). The CDR3 spans 13 residues. V was clipped by 4 bases and J by 5 bases, with 13 bases between them. Germline V CDR1 and CDR2: SGDLS, YYNGEE. In DNA, the CDR3 is TGTGCCAGCAGCCCACTCCAGGGTGACGAGCAGTACTTC. Its protein is CASSPLQGDEQYF.

This clone was counted a few times. V is TRBV27 and J is TRBJ2-6; D is tentatively TRBD1 or TRBD2 (6 bases each). Germline CDR1 and CDR2: MNHEY and SMNVEV (reference sequence). V was clipped by 6 bases and J by 3 bases, with 15 bases between them. This CDR3 region has 16 residues. The CDR3 spells CASSLSGGGGANVLTF. The CDR3 DNA is TGTGCCAGCAGCCTTTCCGGGGGCGGTGGGGCCAACGTCCTGACTTTC. Supplemented by reference TRBV27 and TRBJ2-6, the full variable domain reads EAQVTQNPRYLITVTGKKLTVTCSQNMNHEYMSWYRQDPGLGLRQIYYSMNVEVTDKGDVPEGYKVSRKEKRNFPLILESPSPNQTSLYFCASSLSGGGGANVLTFGAGSRLTVL.

J is TRBJ2-5 and V is TRBV9, with D possibly being TRBD1 (6 bases). The CDR3 extends over 14 amino acids. Trimming cost V 0 bases and J 2 bases, with 8 bases left between them. Germline V gene sequence: CDR1 SGDLS, CDR2 YYNGEE. The CDR3 DNA follows: TGTGCCAGCAGCGTAGACAGGGAGCAAGAGACCCAGTACTTC. It codes for CASSVDREQETQYF.

The chain carries TRBV13 and TRBJ2-5; TRBD2 agrees at 7 bases. Germline CDR1 reads PRHDT; CDR2 reads FYEKMQ (reference sequence). The CDR3 runs 16 residues. Germline trimming cut 5 bases from V and 0 bases from J; bases unmatched to any gene: 9. This CDR3 reads CASSGREERDQETQYF. The DNA for the CDR3 is TGTGCCAGCAGCGGCCGGGAGGAGCGAGACCAAGAGACCCAGTACTTC.

In its sample, this clone was seen once. The chain recombines TRBV2 with TRBJ2-2; 16 positions match TRBD2. J lost 6 bases, V lost 8 bases, and 9 bases had no gene match. The CDR3 sequence is 17 residues long. Germline CDR1 SNHLY, CDR2 FYNNEI. CDR3 residues: CASCGTSGGADAGELFF. The CDR3, as DNA: TGTGCCAGCTGCGGGACTAGCGGGGGGGCCGACGCCGGGGAGCTGTTTTTT.

The chain uses TRBV7-8 and TRBJ2-1, with TRBD2 matching 13 bases. CDR3 length equals 18 residues. The V segment lost 5 bases and the J segment 0 bases; nucleotides outside the gene matches: 7. Germline CDR1 and CDR2: SGHVS and FQNEAQ. DNA for the CDR3: TGTGCCAGCAGCACTAGCGGGGGGGCTGTCTTCTCCTACAATGAGCAGTTCTTC. It translates to CASSTSGGAVFSYNEQFF.

This clone has a single count. The chain links TRBV7-9 to TRBJ2-1; D unclear. Germline-derived CDR1 and CDR2 are SEHNR and FQNEAQ (reference sequence). This CDR3 spans 15 amino acids. Between the trimmed V and J ends, which lost 5 bases and 9 bases, there was a span of 20 bases. CDR3 amino acids: CASSIGAAEWGEQFF. The CDR3 region has the DNA TGTGCCAGCAGCATAGGCGCGGCGGAGTGGGGTGAGCAGTTCTTC.

V gene TRBV2 combines with J gene TRBJ1-1; D call uncertain. Germline CDR1 and CDR2: SNHLY and FYNNEI. The CDR3 is 9 amino acids. The ends were cut back, 2 bases at V and 11 bases at J, with 3 bases in the middle. The CDR3 sequence is CASSEKAFF. In nucleotides, the CDR3 is TGTGCCAGCAGTGAAAAGGCTTTCTTT.

This chain joins TRBV7-3 and TRBJ2-1, with 10 positions matching TRBD2. V dropped 5 bases and J dropped 6; count of bases not matched to a gene: 10. The V gene's germline CDR1 is SGHTA and CDR2 FQGTGA. CDR3 length: 16 residues. The CDR3: CASSLSGGAFPNEQFF. In nucleotides, the CDR3 is TGTGCCAGCAGCCTAAGCGGGGGGGCCTTCCCCAATGAGCAGTTCTTC. The full variable domain, in which reference TRBV7-3 and TRBJ2-1 provide the parts outside the CDR3, is GAGVSQTPSNKVTEKGKYVELRCDPISGHTALYWYRQSLGQGPEFLIYFQGTGAADDSGLPNDRFFAVRPEGSVSTLKIQRTERGDSAVYLCASSLSGGAFPNEQFFGPGTRLTVL.

The chain combines TRBV2 with TRBJ1-4; D remains unclear. CDR3 length: 11 amino acids. V lost 6 bases and J 5 bases, leaving 4 bases between the germline ends. Germline values: CDR1 SNHLY, CDR2 FYNNEI. CDR3 DNA sequence: TGTGCCAGCAGGGGGAATGAAAAACTGTTTTTT. It yields the protein CASRGNEKLFF.

A single count supports this clone. V gene TRBV9 combines with J gene TRBJ2-7; a weak D match, TRBD2 (6 bases). Trimming removed 0 bases at V and 1 base at J, with 14 bases between. The CDR3 spans 16 residues. Germline CDR1 and CDR2: SGDLS and YYNGEE. The CDR3 loop reads CASSVAAGWNSYEQYF. CDR3 nucleotides: TGTGCCAGCAGCGTAGCTGCGGGGTGGAATTCCTACGAGCAGTACTTC.

Points on this clone: In the same sample, other DNA sequences code for this CDR3. The chain uses TRBV6-5 and TRBJ2-7, with D possibly being TRBD1 (5 bases). This CDR3 has 14 residues. V was pared by 0 bases and J by 4 bases, with 10 bases between. Germline loops: CDR1 MNHEY, CDR2 SVGAGI. The CDR3 spells CASSYSSTGYEQYF. In DNA form, the CDR3 reads TGTGCCAGCAGTTACTCGAGCACAGGATACGAGCAGTACTTC.

This clone was observed a few times. The V gene is TRBV7-6, the J gene TRBJ1-6; D remains ambiguous. Trimming took 1 base from V and 9 from J, leaving 13 bases between them. Germline assignment: CDR1 SGHVS and CDR2 FNYEAQ. This CDR3 has 15 residues. In nucleotides, the CDR3 is TGTGCCAGCAGCTTAGGATCCTCGAGCGGTTCACCCCTCCACTTT. As protein: CASSLGSSSGSPLHF. The variable domain in full, with the rest retrieved from reference TRBV7-6 and TRBJ1-6, is GAGVSQSPRYKVTKRGQDVALRCDPISGHVSLYWYRQALGQGPEFLTYFNYEAQQDKSGLPNDRFSAERPEGSISTLTIQRTEQRDSAMYRCASSLGSSSGSPLHFGNGTRLTVT.

Comments on this clone: The sample holds other DNA sequences that translate to the same CDR3. The chain links TRBV6-6 to TRBJ1-2; 7 bases agree with TRBD1. The V segment lost 0 bases and the J segment 5 bases; nucleotides outside the gene matches: 3. The CDR3 is made up of 14 amino acids. Germline V lookup: CDR1 MNHNY, CDR2 SVGAGI (reference sequence). This CDR3 is CASSYSAGGYGYTF. The CDR3 nucleotides are TGTGCCAGCAGTTACTCCGCAGGGGGATATGGCTACACCTTC.

CDR3 nucleotides: TGTGCCAGCAGCTTGGGAGCGGGAGTCAATGAGCAGTTCTTC. Amino acids: CASSLGAGVNEQFF. The V and J genes are TRBV11-2 and TRBJ2-1, with 8 bases that match TRBD2. The CDR3 consists of 14 residues. V lost 3 bases to trimming and J lost 6 bases; unmatched junction nucleotides: 4. The germline gives CDR1 SGHAT, CDR2 FQNNGV.

This clone is a singleton in its sample. The chain joins TRBV29-1 to TRBJ2-2, with D perhaps TRBD1 (6 bases). Germline-derived CDR1 and CDR2 are SQVTM and ANQGSEA. V was clipped by 6 bases and J by 6 bases, with 11 bases between them. This CDR3 spans 12 amino acids. CDR3 amino acids: CSVPEGAGELFF. The CDR3 DNA sequence: TGCAGCGTACCAGAGGGGGCCGGGGAGCTGTTTTTT.

This clone was detected once. The chain uses TRBV13 and TRBJ2-7; D gene unclear. The CDR3 covers 15 residues. Germline V gene lookup returns CDR1 PRHDT and CDR2 FYEKMQ (reference sequence). Trimming removed 0 bases at V and 6 bases at J, with 15 bases between. The CDR3 loop reads CASSLGRVGQSEQYF. The DNA for the CDR3 is TGTGCCAGCAGCTTAGGCCGGGTCGGGCAAAGCGAGCAGTACTTC.

Turning to this clone: This same CDR3 is encoded by further DNA sequences in the sample. V is TRBV27 and J is TRBJ2-2; D possibly uses TRBD1 or TRBD2 (6 bases each). The CDR3 consists of 13 residues. With 2 bases removed from V and 6 bases from J, the gap between germline ends came to 7 bases. Looked up from germline, CDR1 is MNHEY and CDR2 is SMNVEV (reference sequence). The CDR3 region is CASSLGGPGELFF. The CDR3, as DNA: TGTGCCAGCAGTTTAGGGGGGCCCGGGGAGCTGTTTTTT.